This T cell receptor beta chain was recovered during a study of blood T cell repertoires in COVID-19. Using immunoSEQ multiplex PCR, the repertoire was profiled, and TCRdb retains in-frame clones only, with some absent. The sample consists of some 180,000 clones, more than 70% of them appearing once. The germline V gene has CDR1 SGHDN and CDR2 FVKESK. Trimming removed 1 base from V and 3 bases from J; junction bases left unmatched: 8. The CDR3 runs 16 residues. The chain carries TRBV14 and TRBJ1-2, with 7 nucleotides matching TRBD1. This receptor was taken from a woman of 80 years or more with active or convalescent COVID-19. The specimen was peripheral blood. The CDR3 sequence is CASSQGGQGEYYGYTF. CDR3 sequence (DNA): TGTGCCAGCAGCCAAGGCGGCCAGGGGGAATACTATGGCTACACCTTC.